The rows below give T cell receptor beta chains drawn from one sample of a study of T cell responses to AZD1222 COVID-19 vaccine. The data were produced by immunoSEQ multiplex PCR, yet TCRdb's version contains in-frame clones alone and is incomplete. The profile covers tens of thousands of clones, with approximately 86% appearing a single time and roughly 6% taken by the ten largest. Source: peripheral blood, taken on day 0 of AZD1222 vaccination. Receptors originate from an adult in good health. Both conserved end residues are part of each CDR3. D genes are given only for firm matches. Clone size is given for some rows only: seen once, a few or many times, or a class if the clone is expanded.

v_gene,j_gene,d_gene,abundance,CDR3aa,CDR3nt
TRBV4-3,TRBJ2-1,-,-,CASSQEADEQFF,TGCGCCAGCAGCCAAGAAGCCGATGAGCAGTTCTTC
TRBV2,TRBJ2-7,-,-,CASSEGHRDEQYF,TGTGCCAGCAGTGAGGGGCATCGGGACGAGCAGTACTTC
TRBV4-2,TRBJ1-2,TRBD1,-,CASSHRTGDYGYTF,TGTGCCAGCAGCCACCGGACAGGGGATTATGGCTACACCTTC
TRBV4-2,TRBJ1-5,-,once,CASSQGSGGGSQPQHF,TGTGCCAGCAGCCAAGGCTCGGGGGGCGGAAGTCAGCCCCAGCATTTT
TRBV11-2,TRBJ1-2,-,-,CASSLVLSANYGYTF,TGTGCCAGCAGCTTAGTGCTCTCCGCTAACTATGGCTACACCTTC
TRBV5-1,TRBJ1-3,TRBD1,-,CASKDRDGNTIYF,TGCGCCAGCAAAGACAGGGACGGAAACACCATATATTTT
TRBV11-3,TRBJ2-2,TRBD2,-,CASSGVAGTGELFF,TGTGCCAGCAGTGGGGTAGCGGGAACCGGGGAGCTGTTTTTT
TRBV6-5,TRBJ1-4,TRBD1,-,CASSHPGQGRKLFF,TGTGCCAGCAGCCACCCGGGACAGGGTAGAAAACTGTTTTTT
TRBV27,TRBJ1-5,TRBD1,-,CASSPGTGDLPQHF,TGTGCCAGCAGCCCCGGGACAGGGGATTTACCCCAGCATTTT
TRBV2,TRBJ2-7,-,-,CASTSLTVSYEQYF,TGTGCCAGCACGTCCTTGACAGTCTCCTACGAGCAGTACTTC
TRBV5-4,TRBJ2-3,-,-,CASSHAWGVRAQDTQYF,TGTGCCAGCAGCCACGCTTGGGGGGTCAGGGCCCAAGATACGCAGTATTTT